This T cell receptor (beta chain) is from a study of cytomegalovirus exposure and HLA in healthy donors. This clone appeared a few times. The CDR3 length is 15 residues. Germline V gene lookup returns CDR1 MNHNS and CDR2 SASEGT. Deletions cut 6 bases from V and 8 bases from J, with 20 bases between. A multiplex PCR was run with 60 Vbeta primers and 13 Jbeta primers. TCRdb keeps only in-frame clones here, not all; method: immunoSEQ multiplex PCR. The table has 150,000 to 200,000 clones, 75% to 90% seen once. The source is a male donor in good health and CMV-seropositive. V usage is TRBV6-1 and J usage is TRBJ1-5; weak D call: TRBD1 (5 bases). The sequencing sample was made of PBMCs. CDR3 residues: CASSPTDGGTEPQHF. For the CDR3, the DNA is TGTGCCAGCAGCCCTACCGATGGGGGGACCGAGCCCCAGCATTTT.